This TCR beta chain was identified in a study of blood T cell repertoires in COVID-19. Overall study: COVID-19 samples from acute and convalescent phases originated in the United States, Italy and Spain. From T cells, B-cell-depleted T cells, or PBMCs came the material, which was cDNA or gDNA.

In the authors' methods: Scientists estimated how many nucleated cells there were by amplifying reference gene primers. This table comes from immunoSEQ multiplex PCR, and its TCRdb copy is limited to in-frame clones, with some not included. V and J calls and clone size are as listed in that table; D and trimming were resolved from the DNA. The table shows under 170,000 clones, with around 90% occurring only once. This sequence originates from a woman aged 55-75 years with active or convalescent COVID-19. The sample was peripheral blood.

The CDR3, as DNA: TGTGCCAGCAGACAACAGGGGGCTAGTGATGAGCAGTTCTTC. Protein: CASRQQGASDEQFF. This sequence joins TRBV6-6 and TRBJ2-1, with 9 bases fitting TRBD1. Germline V CDR1 and CDR2: MNHNY, SVGAGI (reference sequence). The junction had 8 bases not matched to a gene; V was cut back by 6 bases and J by 8 bases. The CDR3 is made up of 14 amino acids.